The clone carrying this TCR beta chain occurred many times. The source of the sample is a study of glioma-infiltrating T cells. Amplification of TCR alpha and beta CDR3 regions from RNA used iRepertoire nested multiplex PCR. MiXCR, run by TCRdb on the multiplex PCR reads, gives a single entry per CDR3 protein. The sample has approximately 190,000 distinct CDR3 sequences, 25% to 35% seen once. Trimming took 0 bases from V and 4 from J, leaving 8 bases between them. CDR3 length: 14 amino acids. Germline lookup yields CDR1 SGHRS and CDR2 YFSETQ. The TCR comes from a human donor with low-grade glioma or glioblastoma, undergoing nonglioma brain surgery, or in good health (not recorded which). Sequencing used glioma tissue, nonneoplastic brain tissue, or PBMCs (not recorded which). This chain joins TRBV5-1 and TRBJ2-1; no firm D call. The CDR3 is CASSLEQDYNEQFF. The DNA of the CDR3 is TGCGCCAGCAGCTTGGAGCAGGATTACAATGAGCAGTTCTTC.